One T cell receptor (beta chain) is described in this entry. Its specificity is unknown. The data belong to a study of blood T cells in healthy people across ages. The study's findings and limits: With age, beta diversity per million T cells declined roughly linearly, significantly by roughly 40.

The CDR3 loop spans 15 amino acids. The ends were cut back, 0 bases at V and 1 base at J, with 9 bases in the middle. Germline V lookup: CDR1 KGHSH, CDR2 LQKENI. Then a second PCR, running about 6 to 11 cycles, was carried out with a sample-barcoded 5' primer and a J-beta primer mix. TCRdb ran MiXCR on the 5' RACE reads and lists one entry per CDR3 protein. This table has hundreds of thousands of distinct CDR3 sequences, 58% appearing once. Total RNA, at least 5.5 micrograms per sample, came from PBMCs. The receptor comes from a man aged 55 to 70 in good health. V is TRBV18 and J is TRBJ1-2, with D possibly TRBD1 on 5 matching bases. What was sequenced was blood. The CDR3, as DNA: TGTGCCAGCTCACCACCGGCGAGGGGTAACTATGGCTACACCTTC. The encoded protein is CASSPPARGNYGYTF.